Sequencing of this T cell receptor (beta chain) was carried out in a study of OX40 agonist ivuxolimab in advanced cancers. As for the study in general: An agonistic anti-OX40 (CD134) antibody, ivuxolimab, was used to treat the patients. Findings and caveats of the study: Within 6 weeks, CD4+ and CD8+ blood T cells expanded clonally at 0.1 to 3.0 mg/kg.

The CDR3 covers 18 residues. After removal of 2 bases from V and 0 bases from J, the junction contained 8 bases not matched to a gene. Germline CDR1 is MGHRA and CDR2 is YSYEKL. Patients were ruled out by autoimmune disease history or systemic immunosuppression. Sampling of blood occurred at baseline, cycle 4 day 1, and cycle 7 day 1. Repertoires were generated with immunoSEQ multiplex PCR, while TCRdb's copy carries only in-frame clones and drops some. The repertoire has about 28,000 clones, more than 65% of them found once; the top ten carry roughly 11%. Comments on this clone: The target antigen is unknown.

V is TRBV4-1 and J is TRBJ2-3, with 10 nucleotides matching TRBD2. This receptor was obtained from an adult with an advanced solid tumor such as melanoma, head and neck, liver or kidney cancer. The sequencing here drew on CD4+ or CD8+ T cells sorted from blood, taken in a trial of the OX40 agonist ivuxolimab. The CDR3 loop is CASSQRAPSGGSTDTQYF. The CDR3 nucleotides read TGCGCCAGCAGCCAACGTGCGCCTAGCGGGGGTAGCACAGATACGCAGTATTTT.